Below, 5 T cell receptor beta chains from the same sample are listed, as sequenced in a study of shared T cell receptors in the human thymus. The table came from immunoSEQ multiplex PCR; TCRdb's copy has only in-frame clones and leaves some out. The repertoire holds some 760,000 clones, with approximately 85% as singletons. The same specimen was also included in a second study, on human thymus T cells.

Sequencing was carried out using thymocytes. Receptor source: a girl in the first two years of life with a congenital heart defect.

This chain joins TRBV5-1 and TRBJ2-5, with D possibly TRBD2 on 6 matching bases. Trimming took 5 bases from V and 5 from J, leaving 19 bases between them. Germline V gene data show CDR1 as SGHRS and CDR2 as YFSETQ. The CDR3 contains 15 residues. The CDR3 reads CASSLSLGGAETQYF. CDR3 nucleotide sequence: TGCGCCAGCAGTCTATCTTTGGGCGGGGCGGAGACCCAGTACTTC.

The chain links TRBV15 to TRBJ1-1; D may be TRBD1 (5 bases). The CDR3 contains 15 residues. Trimming took 3 bases from V and 6 from J, leaving 17 bases between them. The germline gives CDR1 LNHNV, CDR2 YYDKDF (reference sequence). The CDR3: CATSSKYQGYAEAFF. The CDR3 bases are TGTGCCACCAGCAGCAAATATCAGGGCTACGCTGAAGCTTTCTTT.

CDR3 nucleotide sequence: TGTGTCAGGAGGAACGAGCAGTACTTC. Protein sequence: CVRRNEQYF. The chain carries TRBV6-5 and TRBJ2-7; tentatively, D is TRBD2 (5 bases). Germline V gene sequence: CDR1 MNHEY, CDR2 SVGAGI. This CDR3 spans 9 amino acids.

CDR3 sequence reads: CASSQMTSGGVFGTDTQYF. For the CDR3, the DNA is TGCGCCAGCAGCCAAATGACTAGCGGGGGGGTCTTTGGCACAGATACGCAGTATTTT. The V call is TRBV4-3, the J call TRBJ2-3; 14 bases match TRBD2. The CDR3 sequence is 19 residues long. Germline V gene sequence: CDR1 LGHNA, CDR2 YSLEER. V lost 2 bases and J lost 1; bases outside the gene matches: 8.

The chain joins TRBV19 to TRBJ2-7; the match to TRBD1 covers 7 bases. The V and J ends lost 5 bases and 5 bases, in that order; junction bases with no gene match: 6. Germline V CDR1 and CDR2: LNHDA, SQIVND (reference sequence). This CDR3 is built from 13 residues. The CDR3 sequence: CASSRLQGNEQYF. DNA for the CDR3: TGTGCCAGTAGTCGTTTACAGGGGAACGAGCAGTACTTC.